The 7 T cell receptor beta chains below come from one sample, sequenced in a study of blood T cell repertoires in COVID-19. TCRdb keeps only in-frame clones here, not all; method: immunoSEQ multiplex PCR. The repertoire holds about 120,000 clones, with around nine tenths as singletons. Specimen: peripheral blood. The receptors shown here come from a human donor with active COVID-19. The donor label of this sample is uncertain.

This chain uses TRBV12-5 with TRBJ1-2, with 8 bases identical to TRBD1. Germline V gene lookup returns CDR1 LGHNT and CDR2 FRNRAP. The CDR3 contains 15 residues. The J segment lost 2 bases and the V segment lost 5 bases, leaving 7 bases of the junction unmatched. In nucleotides, the CDR3 is TGTGCTAGTGGTCCTGACAGGGGCGTCAACTATGGCTACACCTTC. Translation: CASGPDRGVNYGYTF.

The genes are TRBV5-5 and TRBJ2-5; TRBD2 matches at 10 bases. J lost 5 bases, V lost 3 bases, and 7 bases had no gene match. The length of the CDR3 is 15 residues. CDR1 is SGHKS and CDR2 is YYEKEE in the germline V gene (reference sequence). The CDR3 sequence: CASSSQRGGYETQYF. The CDR3 region has the DNA TGTGCCAGCAGCTCCCAGCGGGGGGGCTACGAGACCCAGTACTTC.

The rearrangement joins TRBV4-3 to TRBJ2-1; 9 nucleotides line up with TRBD2. Losses at the gene ends were 0 bases for V and 7 bases for J; bases not matched to a gene: 13. Looked up from germline, CDR1 is LGHNA and CDR2 is YSLEER. The CDR3 is 18 residues long. CDR3 nucleotide sequence: TGCGCCAGCAGCCAAGATGATATTGCGGGGGGGCCATCGAATGAGCAGTTCTTC. This codes for CASSQDDIAGGPSNEQFF.

The chain links TRBV18 to TRBJ1-4; D gene ambiguous. Germline CDR1 reads KGHSH; CDR2 reads LQKENI. CDR3 length equals 15 residues. The V and J ends lost 2 bases and 8 bases respectively, with 15 bases between them. The CDR3 sequence: CASSPIGQPGEKLFF. Written as DNA, the CDR3 is TGTGCCAGCTCACCAATCGGGCAACCGGGGGAAAAACTGTTTTTT.

In nucleotides, the CDR3 is TGTGCCAGCAGTCCAACCGGGACAGGATTCTCCTACGAGCAGTACTTC. This codes for CASSPTGTGFSYEQYF. V gene TRBV5-4 combines with J gene TRBJ2-7; the match to TRBD1 covers 8 bases. After removal of 5 bases from V and 0 bases from J, the junction contained 10 bases not matched to a gene. Germline V lookup: CDR1 SGHNT, CDR2 YYREEE (reference sequence). This CDR3 spans 16 amino acids. Full variable domain (outside the CDR3, taken from reference TRBV5-4 and TRBJ2-7): ETGVTQSPTHLIKTRGQQVTLRCSSQSGHNTVSWYQQALGQGPQFIFQYYREEENGRGNFPPRFSGLQFPNYSSELNVNALELDDSALYLCASSPTGTGFSYEQYFGPGTRLTVT.

This clone has a handful of counts. DNA for the CDR3: TGTGCCAGCAGTTCCCAGGTGGGCAATCAGCCCCAGCATTTT. It codes for CASSSQVGNQPQHF. The chain combines TRBV28 with TRBJ1-5, with unresolved D. Deletions cut 4 bases from V and 2 bases from J, with 9 bases between. The germline V gene has CDR1 MDHEN and CDR2 SYDVKM. This CDR3 has 14 residues.

V usage is TRBV5-1 and J usage is TRBJ2-7, with a weak D call TRBD1 (5 bases). Germline CDR1 reads SGHRS; CDR2 reads YFSETQ. V was cut by 6 bases and J by 1 base, with 11 bases left in between. The CDR3 spans 13 residues. The CDR3 region has the DNA TGCGCCAGCACCCAAACAGGATCCTACGAGCAGTACTTC. It yields the protein CASTQTGSYEQYF.